This T cell receptor (beta chain) stems from a study of cytomegalovirus exposure and HLA in healthy donors. The PCR made use of 60 Vbeta and 13 Jbeta primers. Profiling relied on immunoSEQ multiplex PCR, and the TCRdb table lists in-frame clones only, not all of them. The sample has 200,000 to 250,000 clones; approximately 70% are singletons. With 4 bases clipped from V and 0 bases from J, the junction kept 6 bases outside the gene matches. Germline V gives CDR1 SGHRS, CDR2 YFSETQ. CDR3 length: 15 residues. The sample comprised PBMCs. J is TRBJ1-1 and V is TRBV5-1; 7 bases fit TRBD1. The clonotype was recovered from a woman in her twenties or thirties in good health and CMV-seronegative. In DNA, the CDR3 is TGCGCCAGCAGCACCGGGACAGAGATGAACACTGAAGCTTTCTTT. As protein: CASSTGTEMNTEAFF.